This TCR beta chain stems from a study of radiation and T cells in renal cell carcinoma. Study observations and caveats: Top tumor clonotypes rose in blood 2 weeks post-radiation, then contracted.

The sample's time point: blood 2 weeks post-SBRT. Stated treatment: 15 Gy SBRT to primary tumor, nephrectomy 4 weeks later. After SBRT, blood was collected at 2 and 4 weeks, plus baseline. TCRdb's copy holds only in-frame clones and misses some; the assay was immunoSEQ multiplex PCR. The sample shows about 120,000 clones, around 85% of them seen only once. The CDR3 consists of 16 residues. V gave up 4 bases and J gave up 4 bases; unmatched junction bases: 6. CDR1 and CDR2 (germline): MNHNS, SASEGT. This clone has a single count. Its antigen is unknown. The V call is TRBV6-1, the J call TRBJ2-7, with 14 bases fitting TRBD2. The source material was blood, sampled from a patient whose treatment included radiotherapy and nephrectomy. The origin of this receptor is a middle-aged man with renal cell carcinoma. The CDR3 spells CASSGGTSGSVYEQYF. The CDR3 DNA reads TGTGCCAGCAGTGGGGGGACTAGCGGGAGTGTGTACGAGCAGTACTTC.